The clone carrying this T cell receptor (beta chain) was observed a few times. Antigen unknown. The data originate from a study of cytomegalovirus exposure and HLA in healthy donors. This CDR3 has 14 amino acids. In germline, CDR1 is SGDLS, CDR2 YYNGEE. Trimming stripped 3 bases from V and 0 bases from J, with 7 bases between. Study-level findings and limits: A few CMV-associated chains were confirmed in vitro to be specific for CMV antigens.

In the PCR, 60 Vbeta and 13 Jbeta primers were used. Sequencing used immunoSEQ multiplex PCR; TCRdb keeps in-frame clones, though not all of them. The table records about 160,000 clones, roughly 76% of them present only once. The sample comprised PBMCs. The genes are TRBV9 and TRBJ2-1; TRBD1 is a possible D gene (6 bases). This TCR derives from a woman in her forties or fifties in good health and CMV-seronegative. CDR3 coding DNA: TGTGCCAGCAGCGAACAGGGCTCCTACAATGAGCAGTTCTTC. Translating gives CASSEQGSYNEQFF.